Each of the 18 T cell receptor beta chains below was sequenced from the same sample in a study of blood T cells in healthy people across ages. The use of a sample-barcoded 5' primer and a J-beta primer mix characterized a second PCR of about 6 to 11 cycles. Each CDR3 protein gets one entry after TCRdb re-called the 5' RACE reads with MiXCR. The repertoire holds some 370,000 distinct CDR3 sequences, over 45% seen once, with 51% in the top ten. Material for sequencing was blood. Source of these receptors: a man between 60 and 75 years old in good health.

The chain recombines TRBV25-1 with TRBJ2-4, with D unclear. Per germline, CDR1 MGHDK and CDR2 SYGVNS. V lost 4 bases, J lost 0 bases, and 10 bases lay in between. CDR3 length: 15 amino acids. The DNA of the CDR3 is TGTGCCAGCAGTGGTGTTCCCGAAGCCAAAAACATTCAGTACTTC. This gives the protein CASSGVPEAKNIQYF.

In this sample, this clonotype turned up a few times. The rearrangement joins TRBV7-9 to TRBJ2-7, with unresolved D. The V gene lost 5 bases and the J gene lost 7 bases, with 15 bases spanning the gap. Germline loops: CDR1 SEHNR, CDR2 FQNEAQ (reference sequence). The CDR3 consists of 13 residues. The CDR3 is CASSTPPYNEQYF. CDR3 nucleotides: TGTGCCAGCAGCACGCCTCCATACAATGAGCAGTACTTC.

Remarks on this clonotype: This clone may be a read error of a much larger clone one base away. The gene calls are TRBV29-1 and TRBJ2-5; TRBD2 matches 12 bases. The CDR3 has 13 amino acids. The J segment lost 11 bases and the V segment lost 6 bases, leaving 10 bases of the junction unmatched. Germline V gene lookup returns CDR1 SQVTM and CDR2 ANQGSEA. The DNA of the CDR3 is TGCAGCGTCGGGACTAGCGGGTATAGTGAGCAGTACTTC. The encoded protein is CSVGTSGYSEQYF.

The chain employs TRBV6-6 and TRBJ2-6, with a possible D match to TRBD1 (6 bases). Germline-derived CDR1 and CDR2 are MNHNY and SVGAGI (reference sequence). The ends were cut back, 5 bases at V and 0 bases at J, with 14 bases in the middle. The CDR3 has 17 amino acids. Written as DNA, the CDR3 is TGTGCCAGCAGTCAGGGGACACCGTTCTCTGGGGCCAACGTCCTGACTTTC. It yields the protein CASSQGTPFSGANVLTF.

The rearrangement uses TRBV5-1 and TRBJ2-4; TRBD1 might be the D (5 bases). CDR1 is SGHRS and CDR2 is YFSETQ in the germline V gene. Trimming shortened V by 0 bases and J by 1 base, and 11 bases separated the two germline ends. The CDR3 sequence is 16 residues long. The chain's CDR3 is CASSLAIQDAKNIQYF. In nucleotides, the CDR3 is TGCGCCAGCAGCTTGGCCATACAGGATGCCAAAAACATTCAGTACTTC.

This rearrangement joins TRBV29-1 to TRBJ1-5; TRBD1 matches 10 bases. J lost 7 bases, V lost 4 bases, and 10 bases had no gene match. Germline CDR1 is SQVTM and CDR2 is ANQGSEA. This CDR3 is 15 amino acids long. The chain's CDR3 is CSVVMGTGVRQPQHF. CDR3 in DNA: TGCAGCGTTGTTATGGGGACAGGGGTGCGCCAGCCCCAGCATTTT.

V gene TRBV27 combines with J gene TRBJ2-7, with D perhaps given as TRBD1 or TRBD2 (5 bases each). From germline, CDR1 is MNHEY and CDR2 SMNVEV (reference sequence). The CDR3 contains 16 residues. V shed 3 bases and J shed 5 bases, with 20 bases lying between them. CDR3 sequence (DNA): TGTGCCAGCAGTTTGGGGCCCCCGGGGCAGGGCCACGAGCAGTACTTC. Protein product: CASSLGPPGQGHEQYF.

Only a few counts were recorded for this clonotype. The chain uses TRBV20-1 and TRBJ2-6; no clear D gene. Germline V gene sequence: CDR1 DFQATT, CDR2 SNEGSKA (reference sequence). The V end was cut by 6 bases, the J end by 2 bases, with 11 bases between. The CDR3 extends over 14 amino acids. CDR3 amino acids: CSAGRLAGANVLTF. The CDR3 region has the DNA TGCAGTGCGGGAAGGCTTGCTGGGGCCAACGTCCTGACTTTC.

The rearrangement joins TRBV4-3 to TRBJ2-1; D ambiguous. The V end was cut by 0 bases, the J end by 3 bases, with 3 bases between. Germline CDR1 and CDR2: LGHNA and YSLEER. The CDR3 has 13 residues. CDR3 DNA: TGCGCCAGCAGCCAAGATGACTACAATGAGCAGTTCTTC. Protein sequence: CASSQDDYNEQFF.

The V call is TRBV12-3 or TRBV12-4, the J call TRBJ2-5, with 7 bases matching TRBD1. The CDR3 has 13 residues. Trimming removed 5 bases from V and 2 bases from J; junction bases left unmatched: 2. The CDR3 region is CASSRGQQETQYF. The CDR3 nucleotides read TGTGCCAGCAGTCGGGGACAGCAAGAGACCCAGTACTTC.

This chain uses TRBV25-1 with TRBJ2-3, with 10 bases matching TRBD2. This CDR3 region has 17 residues. Trimming at V came to 2 bases and at J to 4 bases, leaving 9 bases not matched to a gene. The V gene's germline CDR1 is MGHDK and CDR2 SYGVNS. As DNA, the CDR3 is TGTGCCAGCAGTGAAGAAAGCGGGAGGGCCAATCCAGATACGCAGTATTTT. Its translation: CASSEESGRANPDTQYF.

This rearrangement joins TRBV11-2 to TRBJ2-3; D remains ambiguous. CDR1 is SGHAT, CDR2 FQNNGV, per germline. The CDR3 runs 16 residues. The ends were cut back, 1 base at V and 5 bases at J, with 16 bases in the middle. The CDR3 spells CASSLVSVGFGDTQYF. CDR3 in DNA: TGTGCCAGCAGCTTAGTCAGCGTAGGGTTTGGAGATACGCAGTATTTT.

V is TRBV12-5 and J is TRBJ2-5; TRBD2 matches at 7 bases. CDR1 is LGHNT and CDR2 is FRNRAP in the germline V gene. This CDR3 has 21 amino acids. V gave up 1 base and J gave up 11 bases; unmatched junction bases: 31. The CDR3 region has the DNA TGTGCTAGTGGTTTGGCCCCCGAGACGGTCCCGGCCACTAGCGATTACAATGAGCAGTACTTC. It is translated as CASGLAPETVPATSDYNEQYF.

In this sample, this clonotype turned up a few times. The chain joins TRBV18 to TRBJ2-1, with D possibly being TRBD2 (6 bases). Trimming shortened V by 1 base and J by 8 bases, and 15 bases separated the two germline ends. The CDR3 sequence is 15 residues long. CDR1 KGHSH and CDR2 LQKENI come from the germline V gene. The CDR3 region has the DNA TGTGCCAGCTCACCACGGGGACGGGGGTTGGATGAGCAGTTCTTC. Encoded protein: CASSPRGRGLDEQFF.

The chain couples TRBV28 to TRBJ1-4, with D possibly being TRBD1 (5 bases). The CDR3 totals 15 residues. Germline V gene data show CDR1 as MDHEN and CDR2 as SYDVKM. V lost 5 bases, J lost 3 bases, and 13 bases lay in between. CDR3 bases: TGTGCCAGCAGTAGTCCGGGACCCCCTAATGAAAAACTGTTTTTT. This codes for CASSSPGPPNEKLFF.

V usage is TRBV3-1 and J usage is TRBJ2-5; the D gene is possibly TRBD2 (6 bases). Germline assignment: CDR1 LGHDT and CDR2 YNNKEL (reference sequence). V was shortened by 0 bases and J by 11 bases, with 10 bases between the two germline ends. The CDR3 loop spans 12 amino acids. CDR3 coding DNA: TGTGCCAGCAGCCAAGATAGGAGGGAGCAGTACTTC. Translation: CASSQDRREQYF.

J is TRBJ2-3 and V is TRBV29-1, with 10 nucleotides matching TRBD2. This CDR3 has 15 residues. Germline V gives CDR1 SQVTM, CDR2 ANQGSEA. V lost 7 bases, J lost 2 bases, and 9 bases stayed unmatched. The CDR3 protein is CSAMTSGFLTDTQYF. The CDR3, as DNA: TGCAGCGCCATGACTAGCGGGTTTCTCACAGATACGCAGTATTTT.

In its sample, this clonotype was seen once. This chain joins TRBV7-2 and TRBJ1-2, with D uncertain. The CDR3 is 15 amino acids. With 4 bases removed from V and 1 base from J, the gap between germline ends came to 13 bases. The germline V gene has CDR1 SGHTA and CDR2 FQGNSA. The CDR3 sequence: CASSSSRGVNYGYTF. Here the CDR3 DNA reads TGTGCCAGCAGCTCCTCTCGAGGAGTTAACTATGGCTACACCTTC.